These 14 T cell receptor beta chains came from one sample sequenced in a study of T cells in Graves' hyperthyroidism and ophthalmopathy. Authors of the study amplified TCR beta CDR3 regions from RNA transcripts. During a first-round RT-PCR of the TCR CDR3, the HTBI primer set was used. Using its own MiXCR run on the multiplex PCR reads, TCRdb lists one record per CDR3 protein. The sample lists under 350,000 distinct CDR3 sequences; 20% to 25% were seen once. The sequenced sample consisted of blood. These receptor sequences come from a woman aged 45-65 years with Graves' hyperthyroidism.

V usage is TRBV6-1 and J usage is TRBJ2-3, with TRBD2 matching over 10 bases. The trim removed 8 bases at V and 4 bases at J, leaving 3 bases unmatched. Per the germline V gene, CDR1 is MNHNS and CDR2 is SASEGT. The CDR3 has 13 residues. The CDR3 protein is CASVSGRADTQYF. DNA for the CDR3: TGTGCCAGCGTCAGCGGGAGGGCAGATACGCAGTATTTT.

This clonotype was seen at least ten times. The chain is built from TRBV7-2 and TRBJ2-3; D remains unclear. There are 16 residues in the CDR3. CDR1 and CDR2 (germline): SGHTA, FQGNSA. V lost 6 bases and J lost 2, with 18 bases in between. CDR3 protein: CASRLPWKEVTDTQYF. CDR3 coding DNA: TGTGCCAGCAGGCTCCCGTGGAAAGAAGTCACAGATACGCAGTATTTT. The full variable domain, its missing parts supplied by reference TRBV7-2 and TRBJ2-3, is GAGVSQSPSNKVTEKGKDVELRCDPISGHTALYWYRQSLGQGLEFLIYFQGNSAPDKSGLPSDRFSAERTGGSVSTLTIQRTQQEDSAVYLCASRLPWKEVTDTQYFGPGTRLTVL.

J is TRBJ1-1 and V is TRBV5-4, with D perhaps matching TRBD1 (6 bases). The CDR3 length is 17 residues. Looked up from germline, CDR1 is SGHNT and CDR2 is YYREEE (reference sequence). V was pared by 4 bases and J by 4 bases, with 23 bases between. Written as DNA, the CDR3 is TGTGCCAGCAGCCCTGCAGGGGCACTCGTAACGAGCACTGAAGCTTTCTTT. Protein product: CASSPAGALVTSTEAFF.

The J gene is TRBJ1-5, the V gene TRBV20-1, with TRBD1 matching 11 bases. With 6 bases clipped from V and 7 bases from J, the junction kept 5 bases outside the gene matches. In germline, CDR1 is DFQATT, CDR2 SNEGSKA (reference sequence). The CDR3 has 13 amino acids. The CDR3 protein is CSADRGRGQPQHF. The CDR3 DNA sequence: TGCAGTGCGGACAGGGGGCGTGGGCAGCCCCAGCATTTT.

The genes are TRBV28 and TRBJ1-1; D is perhaps TRBD1 (6 bases). Between the trimmed V and J ends, which lost 4 bases and 4 bases, there was a span of 13 bases. The CDR3 contains 14 residues. Germline assignment: CDR1 MDHEN and CDR2 SYDVKM. The CDR3 reads CASSSLQGRTEAFF. The DNA for the CDR3 is TGTGCCAGCAGTTCTTTACAGGGCCGCACTGAAGCTTTCTTT.

This rearrangement joins TRBV19 to TRBJ1-5; D call uncertain. Germline CDR1 is LNHDA and CDR2 is SQIVND (reference sequence). The CDR3 consists of 13 residues. With 5 bases removed from V and 5 bases from J, the gap between germline ends came to 10 bases. CDR3 sequence (DNA): TGTGCCAGTAGTCCCACCCTCGATCAGCCCCAGCATTTT. Translated: CASSPTLDQPQHF.

This clonotype was seen more than once but under ten times. The chain uses TRBV7-3 and TRBJ1-2, with 8 bases aligning to TRBD1. V shed 0 bases, J shed 2 bases, and the junction held 5 bases outside the gene matches. Per the germline V gene, CDR1 is SGHTA and CDR2 is FQGTGA. CDR3 length: 16 amino acids. CDR3 in DNA: TGTGCCAGCAGCTTAACTACTAGGACAGGGAACTATGGCTACACCTTC. The encoded protein is CASSLTTRTGNYGYTF.

This clonotype was observed at least ten times. This sequence joins TRBV12-5 and TRBJ2-1, with D perhaps matching TRBD2 (7 bases). The CDR3 has 14 residues. In germline, CDR1 is LGHNT, CDR2 FRNRAP. The V gene lost 3 bases and the J gene lost 7 bases, with 13 bases spanning the gap. CDR3 bases: TGTGCTAGTGGTTTAGGGGGGGCGGGGAATGAGCAGTTCTTC. It encodes CASGLGGAGNEQFF.

The rearrangement joins TRBV3-1 to TRBJ2-2; 7 bases are a match to TRBD2. V lost 0 bases to trimming and J lost 5 bases; unmatched junction nucleotides: 9. This CDR3 contains 17 residues. The germline V gene has CDR1 LGHDT and CDR2 YNNKEL (reference sequence). The CDR3 DNA is TGTGCCAGCAGCCAAGAGGGAGGGGCACTTTCAACCGGGGAGCTGTTTTTT. It translates to CASSQEGGALSTGELFF. Filled out from reference TRBV3-1 and TRBJ2-2, the complete variable domain reads DTAVSQTPKYLVTQMGNDKSIKCEQNLGHDTMYWYKQDSKKFLKIMFSYNNKELIINETVPNRFSPKSPDKAHLNLHINSLELGDSAVYFCASSQEGGALSTGELFFGEGSRLTVL.

The chain employs TRBV12-5 and TRBJ1-1, with D possibly being TRBD1 (6 bases). V lost 7 bases and J lost 4, with 10 bases in between. This CDR3 has 12 amino acids. CDR1 LGHNT and CDR2 FRNRAP come from the germline V gene. Here the CDR3 DNA reads TGTGCTAGTGCCCAGACAGGCACTGAAGCTTTCTTT. It encodes CASAQTGTEAFF.

This clonotype occurred many times. CDR3 amino acids: CASSPPKRGYNEQFF. DNA of the CDR3: TGTGCCAGCTCACCACCCAAGCGGGGTTACAATGAGCAGTTCTTC. The rearrangement joins TRBV18 to TRBJ2-1, with TRBD2 matching 7 bases. Germline V gene lookup returns CDR1 KGHSH and CDR2 LQKENI. V lost 0 bases to trimming and J lost 4 bases; unmatched junction nucleotides: 3. The CDR3 spans 15 residues. Filled out from reference TRBV18 and TRBJ2-1, the complete variable domain reads NAGVMQNPRHLVRRRGQEARLRCSPMKGHSHVYWYRQLPEEGLKFMVYLQKENIIDESGMPKERFSAEFPKEGPSILRIQQVVRGDSAAYFCASSPPKRGYNEQFFGPGTRLTVL.

This clonotype was seen more than once but under ten times. The CDR3 DNA reads as TGTGCCAGTAGTAGGAGAGCCGGGACAGGGGGCAATGGCTACACCTTC. Its protein product is CASSRRAGTGGNGYTF. The rearrangement uses TRBV19 and TRBJ1-2, with 12 bases lining up with TRBD1. The V gene's germline CDR1 is LNHDA and CDR2 SQIVND (reference sequence). V lost 4 bases, J lost 6 bases, and 9 bases stayed unmatched. CDR3 length equals 16 residues. The variable domain in full, with the rest retrieved from reference TRBV19 and TRBJ1-2, is DGGITQSPKYLFRKEGQNVTLSCEQNLNHDAMYWYRQDPGQGLRLIYYSQIVNDFQKGDIAEGYSVSREKKESFPLTVTSAQKNPTAFYLCASSRRAGTGGNGYTFGSGTRLTVV.

The J gene is TRBJ1-6, the V gene TRBV6-1; a weak D match, TRBD1 (5 bases). Trimming pared 3 bases from V and 10 bases from J, leaving 16 bases between. The CDR3 length is 15 residues. The V gene's germline CDR1 is MNHNS and CDR2 SASEGT. The CDR3: CASSEAAREQSPLHF. The CDR3 coding sequence is TGTGCCAGCAGTGAGGCGGCCAGGGAGCAATCACCCCTCCACTTT.

The chain links TRBV2 to TRBJ2-1; D remains ambiguous. V shed 1 base and J shed 0 bases, with 10 bases lying between them. The V gene's germline CDR1 is SNHLY and CDR2 FYNNEI. CDR3 length: 16 amino acids. The CDR3 loop reads CASSEVETSSYNEQFF. The CDR3 bases are TGTGCCAGCAGTGAAGTTGAAACTTCCTCCTACAATGAGCAGTTCTTC.